Each of the 4 T cell receptor beta chains below was sequenced from the same sample in a study of shared clonotypes between healthy human individuals (dated by TCRdb to the early 2020s). Library generation was performed with the immunoSEQ multiplex PCR assay. The source is immuneACCESS, and TCRdb retained only in-frame sequences with V and J called. Part of the clones is not carried over; for the studies checked, unresolved V genes explain less than half of this, and the remainder is unexplained. The sample table contains roughly 300,000 clones; only one count was recorded for about nine tenths of them. Around 15% of the sample is taken by the ten largest. Sequenced sample: memory CD8+ T cells sorted from blood. The intended sense of this specimen's cell subset or site label: CD45RO+ cells pooled with CCR7-negative TemRA cells. The source is a man in his late teens or twenties in good health.

This chain joins TRBV28 and TRBJ2-1, with 9 positions matching TRBD2. The CDR3 loop spans 12 amino acids. Germline V gene data show CDR1 as MDHEN and CDR2 as SYDVKM. The CDR3 region has the DNA TGTGCAGTAGCGGGGGAGAAAGATGAGCAGTTCTTC. Amino acid sequence: CAVAGEKDEQFF.

At least ten counts were recorded for this clone. V and J are TRBV10-2 and TRBJ2-7, with D uncertain. Germline CDR1 and CDR2: WSHSY and SAAADI. The CDR3 runs to 11 residues. V lost 8 bases and J lost 6, with 11 bases in between. The CDR3 DNA sequence: TGCGCCAGCCTAGGTGGTGTCGAGCAGTACTTC. This translates into CASLGGVEQYF.

The chain recombines TRBV5-6 with TRBJ1-1; D possibly corresponds to TRBD1 (5 bases). Germline CDR1 reads SGHDT; CDR2 reads YYEEEE. This CDR3 comprises 15 residues. Trimming took off 1 base at V and 3 bases at J, with 13 bases between the two ends. The DNA for the CDR3 is TGTGCCAGCAGCTTGTTGGGGCTTAGCGACACTGAAGCTTTCTTT. Protein sequence: CASSLLGLSDTEAFF.

This clone was found many times. The rearrangement joins TRBV5-8 to TRBJ2-1; D might be TRBD1 (6 bases). The V end was cut by 3 bases, the J end by 0 bases, with 13 bases between. The germline V gene encodes CDR1 SGHTS and CDR2 YDEGEE. The CDR3 is made up of 16 amino acids. The CDR3 spells CASSSYRDSSYNEQFF. CDR3 sequence (DNA): TGTGCCAGCAGCTCGTACAGGGATAGCTCCTACAATGAGCAGTTCTTC.